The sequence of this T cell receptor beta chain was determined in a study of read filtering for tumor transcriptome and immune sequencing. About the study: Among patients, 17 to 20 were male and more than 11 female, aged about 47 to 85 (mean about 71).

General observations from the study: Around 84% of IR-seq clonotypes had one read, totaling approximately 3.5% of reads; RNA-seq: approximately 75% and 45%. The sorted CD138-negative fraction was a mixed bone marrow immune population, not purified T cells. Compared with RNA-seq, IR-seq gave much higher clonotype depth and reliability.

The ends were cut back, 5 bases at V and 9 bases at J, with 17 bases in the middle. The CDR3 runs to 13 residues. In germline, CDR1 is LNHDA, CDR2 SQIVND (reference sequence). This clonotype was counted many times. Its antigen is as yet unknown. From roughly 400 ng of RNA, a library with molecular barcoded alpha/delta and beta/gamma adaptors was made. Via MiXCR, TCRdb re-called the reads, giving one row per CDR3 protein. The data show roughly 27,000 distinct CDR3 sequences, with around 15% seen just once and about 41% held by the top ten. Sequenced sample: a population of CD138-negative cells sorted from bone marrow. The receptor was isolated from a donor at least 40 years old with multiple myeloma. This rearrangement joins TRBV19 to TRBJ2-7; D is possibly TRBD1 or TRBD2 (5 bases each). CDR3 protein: CASSPGTPGGQYF. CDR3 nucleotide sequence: TGTGCCAGTAGTCCCGGGACGCCAGGAGGGCAGTACTTC.